This T cell receptor (beta chain) was retrieved from a study of blood T cell repertoires in COVID-19. The overall study: The United States, Italy and Spain were the sources of the acute and convalescent COVID-19 samples. PBMCs, B-cell-depleted T cells, or T cells were the source of the cDNA or gDNA that made up the material.

Per the original methods: Estimated nucleated cell counts came from reference gene primer amplification. Assay used: immunoSEQ multiplex PCR; TCRdb lists only in-frame clones, some missing. That table gives V, J and clone size, and the DNA gave D and trimming. Among about 43,000 clones listed, over 75% were seen once. This CDR3 spans 13 amino acids. The germline V and J ends were trimmed by 9 bases and 8 bases, with 16 bases remaining between them. The V gene's germline CDR1 is LNHDA and CDR2 SQIVND (reference sequence). The chain has TRBV19 and TRBJ1-4; TRBD1 might be the D (6 bases). The origin of this receptor is a woman in her sixties or seventies with acute or convalescent COVID-19. The material sequenced was peripheral blood. This CDR3 is CASARGIPEKLFF. The DNA for the CDR3 is TGTGCCAGCGCAAGGGGGATTCCGGAAAAACTGTTTTTT.